This TCR beta chain was sequenced for a study of T cell repertoires in cytomegalovirus infection. Study-level results: Cumulated frequencies of public TCR beta families served to identify carriers of CMV plus the relevant HLA. Dominating the ex vivo response were TCR beta clonotypes that were CMV-specific and HLA-C-restricted.

This clonotype has more than one count but fewer than ten. Its antigen is not identified. V was pared by 3 bases and J by 7 bases, with 21 bases between. The CDR3 covers 15 residues. The germline V gene has CDR1 SQVTM and CDR2 ANQGSEA. Each CDR3 protein is one row after TCRdb ran MiXCR on the reads. The table lists roughly 180,000 distinct CDR3 sequences, roughly 15% of them singletons. This sequence originates from a human donor in good health (CMV status not recorded). Some clones in this sample may be carry-over from other donors' samples. Sequenced sample: CD8+ T cells from PBMCs. The V gene is TRBV29-1, the J gene TRBJ1-2; D is ambiguous. The CDR3 reads CSVDPPRARGSGYTF. The CDR3 DNA reads TGCAGCGTTGACCCCCCGAGGGCGAGAGGTAGTGGCTACACCTTC.